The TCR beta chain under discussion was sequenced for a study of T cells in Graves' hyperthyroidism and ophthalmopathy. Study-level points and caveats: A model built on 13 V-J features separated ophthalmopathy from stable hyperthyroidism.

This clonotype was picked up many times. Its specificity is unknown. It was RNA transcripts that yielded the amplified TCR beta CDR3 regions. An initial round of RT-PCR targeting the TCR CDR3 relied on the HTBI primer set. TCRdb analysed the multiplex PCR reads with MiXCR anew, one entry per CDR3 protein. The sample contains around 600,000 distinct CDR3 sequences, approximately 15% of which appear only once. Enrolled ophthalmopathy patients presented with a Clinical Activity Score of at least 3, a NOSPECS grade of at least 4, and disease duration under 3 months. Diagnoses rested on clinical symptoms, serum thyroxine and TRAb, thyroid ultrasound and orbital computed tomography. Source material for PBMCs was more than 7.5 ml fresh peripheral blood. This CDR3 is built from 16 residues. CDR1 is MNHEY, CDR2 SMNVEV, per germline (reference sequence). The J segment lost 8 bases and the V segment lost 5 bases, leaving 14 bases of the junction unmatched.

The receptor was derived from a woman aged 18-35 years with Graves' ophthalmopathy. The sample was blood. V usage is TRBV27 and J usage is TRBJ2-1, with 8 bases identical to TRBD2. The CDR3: CASSIIRRGAGDEQFF. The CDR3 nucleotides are TGTGCCAGCAGTATTATCCGGCGGGGGGCTGGGGATGAGCAGTTCTTC.